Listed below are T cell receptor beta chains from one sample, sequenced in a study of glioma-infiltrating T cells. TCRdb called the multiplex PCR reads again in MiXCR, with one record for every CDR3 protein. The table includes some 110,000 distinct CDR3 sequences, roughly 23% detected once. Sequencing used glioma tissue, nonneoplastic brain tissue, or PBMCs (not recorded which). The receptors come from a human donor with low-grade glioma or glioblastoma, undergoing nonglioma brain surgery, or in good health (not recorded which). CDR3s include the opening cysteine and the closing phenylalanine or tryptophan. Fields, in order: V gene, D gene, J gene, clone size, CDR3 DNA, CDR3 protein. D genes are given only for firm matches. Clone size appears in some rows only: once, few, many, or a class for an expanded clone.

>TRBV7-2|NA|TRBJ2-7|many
TGTGCCAGCAGTTCAGGTGGGTGGGGCGAGCAGTACTTC
CASSSGGWGEQYF
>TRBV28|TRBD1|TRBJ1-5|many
TGTGCCAGCAGTCCCGGGACAGGGGGCCATCAGCCCCAGCATTTT
CASSPGTGGHQPQHF
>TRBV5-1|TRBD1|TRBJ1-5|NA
TGCGCCAGCAGCCCCGGGGAGCAGGGGGCGGTTCAGCCCCAGCATTTT
CASSPGEQGAVQPQHF
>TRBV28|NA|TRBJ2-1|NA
TGTGTCAGCAGTGAACTAGTGGGAGGATTAAATGAGCAGTTCTTC
CVSSELVGGLNEQFF
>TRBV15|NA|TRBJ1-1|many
TGTGCCACCAGAACCGCACTCCTGGCGTTCGAGAGGGACACTGAAGCTTTCTTT
CATRTALLAFERDTEAFF
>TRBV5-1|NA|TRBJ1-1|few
TGCGCCAGCAGCTTCCAGCAACAGAACACTGAAGCTTTCTTT
CASSFQQQNTEAFF
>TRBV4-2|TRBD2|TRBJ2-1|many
TGTGCCAGCAGCCAAAGGGCTAGCGGCGCTTCCTACAATGAGCAGTTCTTC
CASSQRASGASYNEQFF
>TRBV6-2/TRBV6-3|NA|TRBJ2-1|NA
TGTGTTAGCAGTTACTCGAAAGTCCACAATGAGCAGTTCTTC
CVSSYSKVHNEQFF
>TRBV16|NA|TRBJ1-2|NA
TGTGCCAGCAGCCAATCGCCGGGGAGGTATGGCTACACCTTC
CASSQSPGRYGYTF
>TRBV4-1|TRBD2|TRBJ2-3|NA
TGCGCCAGCAGCCGCCTAGCGGGAAGTTATACGCAGTATTTT
CASSRLAGSYTQYF
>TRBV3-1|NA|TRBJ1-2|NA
TGTGCCAGCAGCCAACAATCCGGAAATGGCTACACCTTC
CASSQQSGNGYTF
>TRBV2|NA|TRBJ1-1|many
TGTGCCAGCAGTGAACAGATTGAAGCTTTCTTT
CASSEQIEAFF
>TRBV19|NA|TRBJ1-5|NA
TGTGCCAGTAGTGCGCGTAGCCAGCCCCAGCATTTT
CASSARSQPQHF
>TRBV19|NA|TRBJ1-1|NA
TGTGCCAGTAGTCTTCTCAGGAACACTGAAGCTTTCTTT
CASSLLRNTEAFF
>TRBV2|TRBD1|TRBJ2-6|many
TGTGCCAGCAGTGTATTAACAGGGGTTGGGGCCAACGTCCTGACTTTC
CASSVLTGVGANVLTF
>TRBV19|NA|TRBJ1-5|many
TGTGCCAGTAGTATAGGGTGGCAGGGTAGCAATCAGCCCCAGCATTTT
CASSIGWQGSNQPQHF
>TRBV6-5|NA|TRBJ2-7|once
TGTGCCAGCAGTTCCGGTGTCAGGGTGTATACCGGGGAGCAGTACTTC
CASSSGVRVYTGEQYF